Following are 27 T cell receptor beta chains from one sample sequenced in a study of cytomegalovirus exposure and HLA in healthy donors. Assay: immunoSEQ multiplex PCR; the TCRdb copy retains only in-frame clones and omits some. The data show around 52,000 clones, 80% to 95% seen once. Source material: PBMCs. All receptors come from a woman under 30 in good health and CMV-seronegative.

The J gene is TRBJ2-1, the V gene TRBV19, with D possibly matching TRBD1 (6 bases). This CDR3 contains 13 residues. CDR1 is LNHDA and CDR2 is SQIVND in the germline V gene (reference sequence). Trimming cost V 0 bases and J 12 bases, with 12 bases left between them. CDR3 region: CASSIDWGTPQFF. The DNA of the CDR3 is TGTGCCAGTAGTATAGATTGGGGGACACCGCAGTTCTTC.

V is TRBV6-1 and J is TRBJ1-1, with D possibly being TRBD1 (6 bases). Between the trimmed V and J ends, which lost 4 bases and 7 bases, there was a span of 13 bases. The CDR3 is 13 amino acids. Germline V gene lookup returns CDR1 MNHNS and CDR2 SASEGT. CDR3 sequence: CASSVREQGEAFF. The DNA of the CDR3 is TGTGCCAGCAGTGTTAGGGAACAGGGTGAAGCTTTCTTT.

V and J are TRBV12-5 and TRBJ2-2, with D perhaps TRBD2 (5 bases). This CDR3 spans 12 amino acids. CDR1 and CDR2 (germline): LGHNT, FRNRAP. CDR3 in amino acids: CGSREVYGELFF. CDR3 sequence (DNA): TGTGGAAGTCGGGAAGTCTACGGGGAGCTGTTTTTT.

The chain joins TRBV4-3 to TRBJ2-3; 10 nucleotides match TRBD2. Germline CDR1 is LGHNA and CDR2 is YSLEER. The CDR3 runs to 17 residues. Losses at the gene ends were 4 bases for V and 1 base for J; bases not matched to a gene: 8. CDR3 amino acids: CASSRSLGTSGTDTQYF. Here the CDR3 DNA reads TGCGCCAGCAGCCGGAGTTTAGGGACTAGCGGCACAGATACGCAGTATTTT.

V usage is TRBV15 and J usage is TRBJ1-3; D is unclear. The V end lost 4 bases, the J end lost 3 bases, and 7 bases lay between the germline ends. This CDR3 has 13 amino acids. Germline assignment: CDR1 LNHNV and CDR2 YYDKDF (reference sequence). The CDR3 region is CATSTNIGNTIYF. CDR3 in DNA: TGTGCCACCAGCACCAACATTGGAAACACCATATATTTT.

The rearrangement joins TRBV29-1 to TRBJ2-4, with 7 nucleotides matching TRBD2. Germline CDR1 reads SQVTM; CDR2 reads ANQGSEA. The V segment lost 4 bases and the J segment 3 bases; nucleotides outside the gene matches: 0. The CDR3 extends over 12 amino acids. CDR3 DNA sequence: TGCAGCGTTGGGGGGGGCAAAAACATTCAGTACTTC. Protein sequence: CSVGGGKNIQYF. Variable domain in full (rest from reference TRBV29-1 and TRBJ2-4): SAVISQKPSRDICQRGTSLTIQCQVDSQVTMMFWYRQQPGQSLTLIATANQGSEATYESGFVIDKFPISRPNLTFSTLTVSNMSPEDSSIYLCSVGGGKNIQYFGAGTRLSVL.

The genes are TRBV6-4 and TRBJ2-7; tentative D call: TRBD2 (5 bases). The V gene lost 6 bases and the J gene lost 6 bases, with 21 bases spanning the gap. The CDR3 contains 15 residues. Germline lookup yields CDR1 MRHNA and CDR2 SNTAGT. CDR3 nucleotides: TGTGCCAGCAGCCCTACCGGGGATGCTTCGGTCGAGCAGTACTTC. This encodes CASSPTGDASVEQYF.

J is TRBJ2-2 and V is TRBV7-2; 10 nucleotides agree with TRBD1. V dropped 7 bases and J dropped 6; count of bases not matched to a gene: 5. The CDR3 is 14 amino acids. CDR1 and CDR2 (germline): SGHTA, FQGNSA. The CDR3 nucleotides are TGTGCCAGCACCAAGGACAGGGGGTCCGGGGAGCTGTTTTTT. As protein: CASTKDRGSGELFF.

This clone came up a few times. The chain joins TRBV7-2 to TRBJ2-4, with D possibly matching TRBD2 (6 bases). The length of the CDR3 is 15 residues. Germline assignment: CDR1 SGHTA and CDR2 FQGNSA. V dropped 1 base and J dropped 0 bases, with 7 bases sitting between them. Here the CDR3 reads CASSLVRGAKNIQYF. CDR3 coding DNA: TGTGCCAGCAGCTTAGTGCGGGGAGCCAAAAACATTCAGTACTTC.

The chain carries TRBV5-6 and TRBJ1-2; tentatively, D is TRBD1 (6 bases). The CDR3 has 13 residues. Germline CDR1 reads SGHDT; CDR2 reads YYEEEE. V shed 6 bases and J shed 4 bases, with 13 bases lying between them. In DNA form, the CDR3 reads TGTGCCAGCAATTACGGACAGAGCTATGGCTACACCTTC. Its translation: CASNYGQSYGYTF.

The chain couples TRBV9 to TRBJ1-1; a possible D gene is TRBD1 (5 bases). The CDR3 runs to 18 residues. V lost 0 bases, J lost 2 bases, and 20 bases lay in between. CDR1 SGDLS and CDR2 YYNGEE come from the germline V gene. CDR3 in DNA: TGTGCCAGCAGCGTAGCGGGCGGACATGGACCTTTAAACACTGAAGCTTTCTTT. Protein: CASSVAGGHGPLNTEAFF.

This chain links TRBV6-1 with TRBJ2-3; D not resolved. From germline, CDR1 is MNHNS and CDR2 SASEGT. V lost 8 bases, J lost 2 bases, and 11 bases lay in between. This CDR3 is 13 amino acids long. The CDR3 loop reads CASDEENTDTQYF. CDR3 nucleotides: TGTGCCAGCGATGAGGAAAACACAGATACGCAGTATTTT.

This chain joins TRBV19 and TRBJ1-1, with D possibly matching TRBD1 (6 bases). The CDR3 is 15 amino acids. Germline V gene sequence: CDR1 LNHDA, CDR2 SQIVND (reference sequence). The ends were cut back, 4 bases at V and 5 bases at J, with 17 bases in the middle. The CDR3 is CASSRAGGARTEAFF. As DNA, the CDR3 is TGTGCCAGTAGTAGGGCGGGGGGGGCGAGAACTGAAGCTTTCTTT.

The chain is built from TRBV2 and TRBJ2-1, with D unresolved. This CDR3 is built from 15 residues. Trimming cost V 1 base and J 4 bases, with 11 bases left between them. CDR1 SNHLY and CDR2 FYNNEI come from the germline V gene. CDR3 in amino acids: CASSEVERSYNEQFF. The CDR3, as DNA: TGTGCCAGCAGTGAAGTCGAGCGAAGTTACAATGAGCAGTTCTTC.

This clone has only one observation. The chain links TRBV30 to TRBJ1-1; D gene ambiguous. Germline CDR1 GTSNPN, CDR2 SVGIG (reference sequence). The V and J ends lost 0 bases and 1 base respectively, with 6 bases between them. There are 13 residues in the CDR3. CDR3 DNA: TGTGCCTGGAGTGTCGGGAGGAACACTGAAGCTTTCTTT. It translates to CAWSVGRNTEAFF. The full variable domain, in which reference TRBV30 and TRBJ1-1 provide the parts outside the CDR3, is SQTIHQWPATLVQPVGSPLSLECTVEGTSNPNLYWYRQAAGRGLQLLFYSVGIGQISSEVPQNLSASRPQDRQFILSSKKLLLSDSGFYLCAWSVGRNTEAFFGQGTRLTVV.

This clone appeared once. The chain employs TRBV19 and TRBJ1-5, with 10 positions matching TRBD1. The CDR3 spans 16 residues. Trimming cost V 5 bases and J 1 base; bases outside gene matches: 5. Germline V lookup: CDR1 LNHDA, CDR2 SQIVND (reference sequence). CDR3 sequence: CASSSGQGMSNQPQHF. The CDR3 nucleotides are TGTGCCAGTAGTTCGGGACAGGGGATGAGCAATCAGCCCCAGCATTTT.

V and J are TRBV11-2 and TRBJ2-1; TRBD2 is a possible D gene (6 bases). The V end lost 7 bases, the J end lost 6 bases, and 19 bases lay between the germline ends. CDR3 size: 15 residues. Looked up from germline, CDR1 is SGHAT and CDR2 is FQNNGV. The CDR3 is CASILSDRAGNEQFF. The CDR3 nucleotides read TGTGCCAGCATCCTATCAGACCGAGCGGGCAATGAGCAGTTCTTC.

The V call is TRBV10-3, the J call TRBJ1-2, with 12 positions matching TRBD1. Germline-derived CDR1 and CDR2 are ENHRY and SYGVKD. The CDR3 is 16 residues long. V lost 9 bases, J lost 2 bases, and 10 bases stayed unmatched. This CDR3 is CAIRPGQGASNYGYTF. The CDR3 region has the DNA TGTGCCATAAGACCGGGACAGGGGGCGTCGAACTATGGCTACACCTTC.

This clone appeared once. This chain uses TRBV9 with TRBJ1-1; 10 bases match TRBD1. V lost 4 bases to trimming and J lost 4 bases; unmatched junction nucleotides: 4. CDR1 is SGDLS, CDR2 YYNGEE, per germline. This CDR3 has 14 residues. Here the CDR3 DNA reads TGTGCCAGCAGCCCCCGGGACAGGGGCACTGAAGCTTTCTTT. Translation: CASSPRDRGTEAFF.

The rearrangement uses TRBV19 and TRBJ1-1; D is uncertain. The V gene lost 1 base and the J gene lost 8 bases, with 8 bases spanning the gap. The V gene's germline CDR1 is LNHDA and CDR2 SQIVND (reference sequence). This CDR3 has 12 amino acids. For the CDR3, the DNA is TGTGCCAGTAGTATAGGCAGGCTCGAAGCTTTCTTT. Amino acid sequence: CASSIGRLEAFF.

The chain uses TRBV6-1 and TRBJ1-4; 10 nucleotides line up with TRBD1. CDR3 size: 15 residues. Germline-derived CDR1 and CDR2 are MNHNS and SASEGT. J gave up 7 bases and V 7 bases, and 9 bases lay outside the gene matches. CDR3 in amino acids: CASTLWGTGAEKLFF. The CDR3 bases are TGTGCCAGCACCCTCTGGGGGACAGGGGCTGAAAAACTGTTTTTT.

V is TRBV10-3 and J is TRBJ1-5; D might be TRBD1 (5 bases). This CDR3 is built from 15 residues. Germline CDR1 and CDR2: ENHRY and SYGVKD. V was shortened by 2 bases and J by 4 bases, with 12 bases between the two germline ends. CDR3 amino acids: CAISEGGVGNQPQHF. CDR3 in DNA: TGTGCCATCAGTGAGGGGGGGGTAGGGAATCAGCCCCAGCATTTT.

The count of this clone is one. The chain joins TRBV4-2 to TRBJ2-7; TRBD1 matches 8 bases. This CDR3 has 15 residues. Germline trimming cut 2 bases from V and 4 bases from J; bases unmatched to any gene: 7. Per germline, CDR1 LGHNA and CDR2 YNFKEQ. The CDR3 region is CASSQPGTGNYEQYF. The DNA of the CDR3 is TGTGCCAGCAGCCAACCCGGGACAGGTAATTACGAGCAGTACTTC.

This chain links TRBV11-2 with TRBJ2-1; 9 positions match TRBD2. CDR3 length: 19 amino acids. V was clipped by 0 bases and J by 2 bases; unmatched bases: 11. The germline CDR1 and CDR2 sequences are SGHAT and FQNNGV. The CDR3 bases are TGTGCCAGCAGCTTAGATCTTGGGGCAGCGGGGGGTCCCTACAATGAGCAGTTCTTC. Its protein is CASSLDLGAAGGPYNEQFF.

This clone was observed a single time. Within the sample, other DNA sequences also encode this same CDR3. This chain connects TRBV5-6 to TRBJ1-2; D perhaps matches TRBD1 (5 bases). CDR3 length: 14 residues. Between the trimmed V and J ends, which lost 0 bases and 3 bases, there was a span of 9 bases. Germline lookup yields CDR1 SGHDT and CDR2 YYEEEE. The CDR3 region is CASSLGRGHYGYTF. Written as DNA, the CDR3 is TGTGCCAGCAGCTTGGGAAGGGGCCACTATGGCTACACCTTC.

On this clone: A read error may account for a junction end that differs from germline. V gene TRBV19 combines with J gene TRBJ2-7, with a possible D match to TRBD2 (5 bases). Germline V lookup: CDR1 LNHDA, CDR2 SQIVND (reference sequence). CDR3 length: 10 amino acids. The CDR3 spells CARLSEEEHF. The CDR3 DNA reads as TGTGCCAGACTATCCGAGGAGGAGCACTTC.

The chain recombines TRBV5-4 with TRBJ2-1, with a possible D match to TRBD1 (5 bases). The germline V gene has CDR1 SGHNT and CDR2 YYREEE (reference sequence). The CDR3 runs to 13 residues. Trimming shortened V by 1 base and J by 7 bases, and 9 bases separated the two germline ends. CDR3 sequence reads: CASSLIGVNEQFF. The CDR3 nucleotides are TGTGCCAGCAGCTTGATAGGGGTGAATGAGCAGTTCTTC.